The sample holds a few counts of the clone carrying this T cell receptor beta chain. Antigen unknown. MiXCR, run by TCRdb on the 5' RACE reads, gives a single entry per CDR3 protein. Of about 69,000 distinct CDR3 sequences in the sample, roughly 5% were seen once. The CDR3 totals 17 residues. V shed 5 bases and J 1 base; nucleotides not matched to a gene: 12. Germline-derived CDR1 and CDR2 are MDHEN and SYDVKM. This sample was included in a study of CD8 T cells in ankylosing spondylitis. The study, taken as a whole, reports: Among TCR beta sequences, a motif of several highly homologous variants appeared characteristic of ankylosing spondylitis blood. Enrichment of disease-linked clones was reportedly significant in matched ankylosing spondylitis synovial fluid. Some of these motif variants have turned up before, in reports on reactive arthritis synovial fluid and blood. Relatively scarce in peripheral blood, disease-linked clones were CD8+.

The chain couples TRBV28 to TRBJ2-5; the match to TRBD1 covers 8 bases. The sequenced sample was blood, either unsorted or a sorted T cell fraction (not recorded which). The sequence was obtained from a male donor with ankylosing spondylitis or in good health (not recorded which). CDR3: CASSPRSFQGAQETQYF. The CDR3 nucleotides are TGTGCCAGCAGTCCCCGGTCCTTCCAGGGGGCCCAAGAGACCCAGTACTTC.